The source of this TCR beta chain is a study of response to subunit inactivated influenza vaccine (dated by TCRdb to about 2018). A note on the overall study: Deep quantitative T cell receptor repertoire profiling was used in the study to track responses to a trivalent subunit inactivated influenza vaccine.

The library was generated by RT-PCR. Sequencing was carried out with an Illumina HiSeq 2500. TCRdb redid the processing of the public reads, applying fastp at Q25 and MiXCR, and retained in-frame beta chains. CDR3 protein sequences are deduplicated, and each keeps its most common genes and DNA. The sample table shows around 760,000 distinct CDR3 sequences, and 11% to 15% are seen once. The ten largest clonotypes hold 6.5% to 8.5% of the sample. V is pruned by 0 bases and J by 8 bases, leaving 5 bases of the junction without a gene match. The CDR3 sequence holds 15 residues, the cysteine and phenylalanine included. The only DNA kept is the CDR3, 45 bases in frame from the first base. The germline V gene specifies SGHTA as CDR1 and FQGTGA as CDR2. What the work shows at the level of the full study, not this receptor alone: The authors suggested that each seasonal influenza vaccination may recruit only a limited number of new T cells.

Comments on this clonotype: Its antigen target is currently unknown. The sample holds no much larger clone one base away, and base qualities are not on file.

The sample here was PBMCs from blood, taken 14 days before vaccination. This clonotype was sampled from a man aged 45-65 years who received an inactivated influenza vaccine. Donor details come from another sample of the same person, matched by shared clones. The chain joins TRBV7-3 to TRBJ2-1; 9 central bases correspond to TRBD2. For the CDR3, the sequence is CASSLTSTSGYEQFF. The nucleotides read TGTGCCAGCAGCTTAACGAGCACTAGCGGGTATGAGCAGTTCTTC.